One T cell receptor beta chain is described in this entry. Its antigen is currently not known. The sample was run on a NextSeq 550. The Human TCR Profiling Kit (MiLaboratory) was used to prepare UMI-labeled 5' RACE TRB cDNA libraries. The full amount of extracted RNA was used for cDNA synthesis, and the full amount of resulting cDNA was used for PCR amplification. Libraries were prepared in parallel with an identical number of PCR cycles. On the study's bioinformatics: MIGEC and MiXCR extracted about 53,000 +/- 10,000 unique UMI-labeled TRB cDNA molecules per library, requiring at least two reads per UMI. On average, each library contained approximately 40,000 +/- 10,000 functional in-frame TRB CDR3 nucleotide clonotypes without stop codons. After downsampling to 5000 UMI-labeled TRB molecules per sample, diversity metrics such as normalized Shannon-Wiener and Chao1 were calculated in VDJtools. For the central five CDR3 residues, VDJtools calculated physicochemical properties weighted by clonotype size, namely interaction energy, strength, volume and Kidera factor 4. TCRdb reprocessed the reads into one record per CDR3 protein sequence, lacking DNA. TCRdb assigned the V and J calls; the authors' analysis was not used. The table of this sample itemizes 56,000 or so distinct CDR3 sequences. The top ten constitute 20% to 25% of the sample.

This sample was taken from a study of CXCR3-negative and CXCR3-positive naive CD8 T cells (dated by TCRdb to the late 2010s). Notes on the research overall: Some 130 million TRB reads were obtained in total, roughly 1.5 +/- 0.3 million reads per library. The diversity and physicochemical repertoire analyses included about a dozen donors pooled from two independent experiments. Naive subsets from five or six donors and memory cells from 3 donors were included in the TRBV-TRBJ cluster analysis.

Each CD8+ T cell subset was flow-sorted in triplicate, with 300,000 or so cells per subset placed directly into RLT lysis buffer. Using standard density gradient centrifugation, peripheral blood mononuclear cells were isolated from buffy coats. Total RNA was extracted from sorted cells using an RNeasy Mini Kit. Study-wide findings and limitations: Freshly isolated PBMCs were used for most assays because CXCR3 expression went down partially after cryopreservation. Both naive subsets had comparably high repertoire diversity, while memory CD8+ T cells had much lower repertoire diversity. Naive CXCR3-negative and CXCR3-positive cells from the same donor showed similar TRBV-TRBJ usage, whereas memory cells showed distinct patterns. Because surface CD5, which is linked to self-reactivity in mice, was comparable between the naive subsets, TCR interaction strength was also inferred from the physicochemical properties of TRB CDR3s.

The sequenced material came from memory CD8+ T cells from blood. Per the publication, the cell subset or site label means: conventional CD8+ memory T cells (TMEM), sorted as controls. The sequence was collected from a human donor in good health. Some clones in this sample may be carry-over from other donors' samples.

CDR3 loop: CASSIAGSIEAFF. The sequence links TRBV19 to TRBJ1-1. The CDR3 spans 13 residues, from the cysteine through the phenylalanine. This entry has no DNA. The germline V gene (reference sequence) provides CDR1 LNHDA and CDR2 SQIVND.